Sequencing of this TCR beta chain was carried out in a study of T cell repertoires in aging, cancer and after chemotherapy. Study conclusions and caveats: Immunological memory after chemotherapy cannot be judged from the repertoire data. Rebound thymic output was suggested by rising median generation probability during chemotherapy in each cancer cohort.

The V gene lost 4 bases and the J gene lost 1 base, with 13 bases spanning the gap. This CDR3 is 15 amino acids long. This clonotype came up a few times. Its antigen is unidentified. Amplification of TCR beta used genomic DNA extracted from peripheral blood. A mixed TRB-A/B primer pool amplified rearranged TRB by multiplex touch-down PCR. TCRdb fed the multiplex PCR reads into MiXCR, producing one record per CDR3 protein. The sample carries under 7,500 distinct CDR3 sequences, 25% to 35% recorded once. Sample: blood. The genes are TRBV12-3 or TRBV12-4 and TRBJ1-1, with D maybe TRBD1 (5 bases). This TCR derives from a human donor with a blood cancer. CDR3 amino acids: CASSSAGSPNTEAFF. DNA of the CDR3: TGTGCCAGCAGTTCGGCAGGGTCCCCGAACACTGAAGCTTTCTTT.